The 22 T cell receptor beta chains below come from one sample, sequenced in a study of CD8 T cells in Susac syndrome. With random hexamers, roughly 0.5 to 1 ug RNA was reverse transcribed. TCRdb fed the immunoSEQ multiplex PCR reads into MiXCR, producing one record per CDR3 protein. The sample includes approximately 210,000 distinct CDR3 sequences, around 93% of them seen just once. Sample: CD4+ T cells from PBMCs. Source of these receptors: a human donor with Susac syndrome.

V usage is TRBV20-1 and J usage is TRBJ1-2; 10 bases align to TRBD1. V gave up 5 bases and J gave up 8 bases; unmatched junction bases: 8. This CDR3 is 13 amino acids long. The germline gives CDR1 DFQATT, CDR2 SNEGSKA (reference sequence). The CDR3 nucleotides read TGCAGTGCTGTGACAGGGGGCCCAAAAGGCTACACCTTC. Protein sequence: CSAVTGGPKGYTF.

Only one count was recorded for this clonotype. The rearrangement uses TRBV7-8 and TRBJ1-5; weak D call: TRBD1 (5 bases). Between the trimmed V and J ends, which lost 0 bases and 1 base, there was a span of 10 bases. The CDR3 has 16 residues. Germline lookup yields CDR1 SGHVS and CDR2 FQNEAQ. Written as DNA, the CDR3 is TGTGCCAGCAGCTTAGCCCGGGGGGTGAGCAATCAGCCCCAGCATTTT. Its translation: CASSLARGVSNQPQHF.

The chain employs TRBV4-1 and TRBJ2-3; D gene unclear. From germline, CDR1 is MGHRA and CDR2 YSYEKL. This CDR3 has 16 amino acids. V was clipped by 0 bases and J by 4 bases, with 14 bases between them. The DNA for the CDR3 is TGCGCCAGCAGCCAAGATTCCCCTGTGGTCGCAGATACGCAGTATTTT. The encoded protein is CASSQDSPVVADTQYF.

The chain uses TRBV20-1 and TRBJ2-7; the D is unclear. The V gene's germline CDR1 is DFQATT and CDR2 SNEGSKA (reference sequence). The CDR3 is 13 residues long. Trimming removed 6 bases from V and 2 bases from J, with 14 bases in between. The CDR3 DNA reads TGCAGTGCGCCTGGCGGCCCCCCCTACGAGCAGTACTTC. Translation gives CSAPGGPPYEQYF.

The genes are TRBV29-1 and TRBJ1-1; 8 bases agree with TRBD1. The CDR3 contains 16 residues. Germline V CDR1 and CDR2: SQVTM, ANQGSEA. V lost 1 base to trimming and J lost 0 bases; unmatched junction nucleotides: 7. The CDR3 nucleotides read TGCAGCGTTGAAGGGAGGACAGGGCCGATGAACACTGAAGCTTTCTTT. Translated: CSVEGRTGPMNTEAFF.

This chain connects TRBV20-1 to TRBJ2-1; no definite D call. The CDR3 is 15 amino acids. Per the germline V gene, CDR1 is DFQATT and CDR2 is SNEGSKA (reference sequence). V lost 1 base, J lost 5 bases, and 15 bases lay in between. This CDR3 reads CSARGLGDWNNEQFF. The CDR3 coding sequence is TGCAGTGCTAGAGGCTTAGGCGATTGGAACAATGAGCAGTTCTTC.

This chain connects TRBV6-5 to TRBJ1-2; D not certain. CDR1 is MNHEY and CDR2 is SVGAGI in the germline V gene. The CDR3 extends over 13 amino acids. Trimming took off 0 bases at V and 5 bases at J, with 7 bases between the two ends. The CDR3 coding sequence is TGTGCCAGCAGTTACTCTGTTTCTTATGGCTACACCTTC. It specifies CASSYSVSYGYTF.

The chain links TRBV20-1 to TRBJ2-5; D is perhaps TRBD2 (5 bases). This CDR3 has 15 residues. Germline CDR1 DFQATT, CDR2 SNEGSKA (reference sequence). Trimming took 6 bases from V and 1 from J, leaving 18 bases between them. For the CDR3, the DNA is TGCAGTGCCCCCGGGTGGGTGAGCGGCCAAGAGACCCAGTACTTC. Its protein product is CSAPGWVSGQETQYF.

The rearrangement links TRBV12-3 or TRBV12-4 to TRBJ1-5, with 7 bases lining up with TRBD1. The CDR3 consists of 17 residues. Unmatched junction bases numbered 6, after V lost 0 bases and J lost 1 base. The DNA for the CDR3 is TGTGCCAGCAGTTTAGCGCTGGACAGGCTAAGCAATCAGCCCCAGCATTTT. Translation gives CASSLALDRLSNQPQHF.

This clonotype was recorded a few times. The chain combines TRBV7-8 with TRBJ2-1; no firm D call. The germline V gene has CDR1 SGHVS and CDR2 FQNEAQ. The germline V and J ends were trimmed by 3 bases and 4 bases, with 7 bases remaining between them. CDR3 length equals 13 residues. The CDR3 coding sequence is TGTGCCAGCAGCTTCGAAAGATACAATGAGCAGTTCTTC. Its translation: CASSFERYNEQFF.

This clonotype was observed a handful of times. The chain joins TRBV30 to TRBJ1-6; D unclear. The V end lost 1 base, the J end lost 9 bases, and 13 bases lay between the germline ends. Germline assignment: CDR1 GTSNPN and CDR2 SVGIG (reference sequence). The CDR3 contains 14 residues. CDR3 nucleotide sequence: TGTGCCTGGAGTGCGGGCACCGAGAGTTCACCCCTCCACTTT. As protein: CAWSAGTESSPLHF.

This clonotype has just one count. J is TRBJ2-5 and V is TRBV20-1; 10 nucleotides agree with TRBD2. The germline CDR1 and CDR2 sequences are DFQATT and SNEGSKA (reference sequence). The CDR3 covers 14 residues. With 0 bases clipped from V and 5 bases from J, the junction kept 3 bases outside the gene matches. The CDR3 reads CSARETSGVETQYF. DNA of the CDR3: TGCAGTGCTAGAGAAACTAGCGGGGTGGAGACCCAGTACTTC.

In its sample, this clonotype was seen a few times. The rearrangement links TRBV5-6 to TRBJ2-1; tentatively, D is TRBD1 (6 bases). V was shortened by 5 bases and J by 4 bases, with 10 bases between the two germline ends. Germline V CDR1 and CDR2: SGHDT, YYEEEE. The CDR3 extends over 13 amino acids. The CDR3 spells CASSRGQYNEQFF. Written as DNA, the CDR3 is TGTGCCAGCAGTAGAGGACAGTACAATGAGCAGTTCTTC.

The CDR3 DNA reads as TGTGCCAGCTCACCAAATTCCGACAGCTCTGGAAACACCATATATTTT. Translating gives CASSPNSDSSGNTIYF. The chain has TRBV18 and TRBJ1-3; weak D call: TRBD1 (5 bases). The V gene's germline CDR1 is KGHSH and CDR2 LQKENI. This CDR3 comprises 16 residues. With 2 bases removed from V and 0 bases from J, the gap between germline ends came to 11 bases.

This clonotype was observed a single time. The chain combines TRBV20-1 with TRBJ1-5; D gene unclear. V dropped 0 bases and J dropped 5 bases, with 8 bases sitting between them. Germline-derived CDR1 and CDR2 are DFQATT and SNEGSKA (reference sequence). The CDR3 contains 13 residues. In nucleotides, the CDR3 is TGCAGTGCTAGAGAGGGCAGAGATCAGCCCCAGCATTTT. Protein product: CSAREGRDQPQHF.

This clonotype was observed once. The chain employs TRBV20-1 and TRBJ1-5; tentatively, D is TRBD1 (5 bases). Germline CDR1 is DFQATT and CDR2 is SNEGSKA (reference sequence). Deletions cut 3 bases from V and 2 bases from J, with 20 bases between. The CDR3 is made up of 17 amino acids. The CDR3 sequence: CSASFLSQGARNQPQHF. The CDR3 coding sequence is TGCAGTGCTAGTTTCCTCTCTCAGGGAGCGCGCAATCAGCCCCAGCATTTT.

This chain joins TRBV5-1 and TRBJ2-7; D remains unclear. The CDR3 consists of 15 residues. CDR1 SGHRS and CDR2 YFSETQ come from the germline V gene. V was cut by 4 bases and J by 3 bases, with 17 bases left in between. The CDR3 sequence is CASSGGLNGHYEQYF. Here the CDR3 DNA reads TGCGCCAGCAGCGGCGGTCTAAATGGTCACTACGAGCAGTACTTC.

This chain uses TRBV29-1 with TRBJ2-6; 9 bases agree with TRBD1. Germline-derived CDR1 and CDR2 are SQVTM and ANQGSEA. This CDR3 contains 16 residues. V trimming: 5 bases; J trimming: 0 bases; junction bases outside the gene matches: 5. The CDR3 DNA reads as TGCAGCGTTCGGACAGGGGCCAGCTCTGGGGCCAACGTCCTGACTTTC. Translation gives CSVRTGASSGANVLTF.

The sample holds a few counts of this clonotype. V gene TRBV7-8 combines with J gene TRBJ1-2; 7 bases are shared with TRBD1. The CDR3 extends over 12 amino acids. V gave up 5 bases and J gave up 5 bases; unmatched junction bases: 2. Per germline, CDR1 SGHVS and CDR2 FQNEAQ. CDR3 in amino acids: CASSGTAYGYTF. DNA of the CDR3: TGTGCCAGCAGCGGGACAGCATATGGCTACACCTTC.

This chain links TRBV30 with TRBJ2-1; D is unclear. Germline CDR1 GTSNPN, CDR2 SVGIG (reference sequence). V was clipped by 4 bases and J by 0 bases, with 7 bases between them. The CDR3 spans 13 residues. The CDR3 region is CAWNRVSYNEQFF. Here the CDR3 DNA reads TGTGCCTGGAACCGGGTCTCCTACAATGAGCAGTTCTTC.

The V gene is TRBV27, the J gene TRBJ1-5; D is perhaps TRBD1 (5 bases). The CDR3 has 17 amino acids. CDR1 and CDR2 from the germline V gene are MNHEY and SMNVEV (reference sequence). V was shortened by 10 bases and J by 4 bases, with 26 bases between the two germline ends. CDR3 sequence reads: CATRRSGVVSWNQPQHF. CDR3 bases: TGTGCCACGCGCAGGTCGGGGGTTGTCAGTTGGAATCAGCCCCAGCATTTT.

The genes are TRBV15 and TRBJ2-7, with D perhaps being TRBD1 or TRBD2 (5 bases each). The CDR3 sequence is 15 residues long. CDR1 is LNHNV, CDR2 YYDKDF, per germline (reference sequence). Trimming shortened V by 0 bases and J by 2 bases, and 11 bases separated the two germline ends. The CDR3 bases are TGTGCCACCAGCAGAGATCCCGGGGCCACCTACGAGCAGTACTTC. This translates into CATSRDPGATYEQYF.